These 10 T cell receptor beta chains came from one sample sequenced in a study of blood T cell repertoires in COVID-19. Profiling relied on immunoSEQ multiplex PCR, and the TCRdb table lists in-frame clones only, not all of them. This sample yields 170,000 or so clones, of which 70% to 90% are seen a single time; about 2.6% belongs to the top ten. Sequenced material: peripheral blood. Source of these receptors: a man aged 35 to 55 with active or convalescent COVID-19.

V usage is TRBV11-2 and J usage is TRBJ2-2, with D perhaps TRBD2 (5 bases). This CDR3 contains 15 residues. From germline, CDR1 is SGHAT and CDR2 FQNNGV. V lost 5 bases and J lost 0, with 10 bases in between. The CDR3 DNA sequence: TGTGCCAGCAGCCGTTCCGGGACGAACACCGGGGAGCTGTTTTTT. Translated: CASSRSGTNTGELFF.

This chain joins TRBV19 and TRBJ2-1; D might be TRBD2 (6 bases). The CDR3 extends over 14 amino acids. V shed 6 bases and J shed 6 bases, with 15 bases lying between them. CDR1 is LNHDA, CDR2 SQIVND, per germline (reference sequence). The CDR3 DNA reads TGTGCCAGTAGGTTGGGGACTGGTGGCAATGAGCAGTTCTTC. It specifies CASRLGTGGNEQFF.

This clone appeared a single time. The CDR3 spells CATSRERTPEDTQYF. For the CDR3, the DNA is TGTGCCACCAGCAGAGAGCGCACCCCGGAGGATACGCAGTATTTT. V and J are TRBV15 and TRBJ2-3; D gene unclear. Per germline, CDR1 LNHNV and CDR2 YYDKDF (reference sequence). This CDR3 has 15 amino acids. The germline V and J ends were trimmed by 0 bases and 6 bases, with 13 bases remaining between them.

The J gene is TRBJ1-5, the V gene TRBV6-4; unclear D gene. V was shortened by 6 bases and J by 4 bases, with 10 bases between the two germline ends. CDR3 length equals 13 residues. Germline lookup yields CDR1 MRHNA and CDR2 SNTAGT. The CDR3 region is CASSPELNQPQHF. As DNA, the CDR3 is TGTGCCAGCAGCCCCGAACTTAATCAGCCCCAGCATTTT.

This chain connects TRBV7-3 to TRBJ2-3; no definite D call. Between the trimmed V and J ends, which lost 5 bases and 5 bases, there was a span of 11 bases. Germline CDR1 reads SGHTA; CDR2 reads FQGTGA. The CDR3 loop spans 13 amino acids. This CDR3 reads CASSPAERDTQYF. CDR3 nucleotides: TGTGCCAGCAGCCCGGCGGAGCGAGATACGCAGTATTTT.

The chain links TRBV7-6 to TRBJ2-3; D perhaps matches TRBD1 (6 bases). CDR1 and CDR2 from the germline V gene are SGHVS and FNYEAQ. This CDR3 contains 13 residues. V dropped 3 bases and J dropped 4 bases, with 8 bases sitting between them. For the CDR3, the DNA is TGTGCCAGCAGCTTTTCAGGGGCAGATACGCAGTATTTT. Residues: CASSFSGADTQYF.

This clone was seen only once. This chain connects TRBV2 to TRBJ2-3; maybe TRBD2 (6 bases). Germline loops: CDR1 SNHLY, CDR2 FYNNEI. The CDR3 extends over 15 amino acids. V lost 6 bases, J lost 4 bases, and 17 bases lay in between. The DNA of the CDR3 is TGTGCCAGCAGCGCCGGGACTCGAAACGCAGATACGCAGTATTTT. This translates into CASSAGTRNADTQYF.

The chain couples TRBV19 to TRBJ2-5, with D perhaps matching TRBD1 (5 bases). V dropped 5 bases and J dropped 9 bases, with 16 bases sitting between them. The CDR3 loop spans 13 amino acids. Germline-derived CDR1 and CDR2 are LNHDA and SQIVND (reference sequence). CDR3 sequence (DNA): TGTGCCAGTAGTCTGGGGCACCGATGGGCCCAGTACTTC. Residues: CASSLGHRWAQYF. The complete variable domain, with remaining parts taken from reference TRBV19 and TRBJ2-5, reads DGGITQSPKYLFRKEGQNVTLSCEQNLNHDAMYWYRQDPGQGLRLIYYSQIVNDFQKGDIAEGYSVSREKKESFPLTVTSAQKNPTAFYLCASSLGHRWAQYFGPGTRLLVL.

The V and J genes are TRBV5-6 and TRBJ2-1; 10 nucleotides line up with TRBD1. This CDR3 contains 15 residues. J lost 6 bases, V lost 5 bases, and 8 bases had no gene match. Germline V gene lookup returns CDR1 SGHDT and CDR2 YYEEEE. Here the CDR3 reads CASRPDRGRGNEQFF. The CDR3 nucleotides are TGTGCCAGCAGACCTGACAGGGGGCGCGGCAATGAGCAGTTCTTC. The full variable domain, completed using reference TRBV5-6 and TRBJ2-1, is DAGVTQSPTHLIKTRGQQVTLRCSPKSGHDTVSWYQQALGQGPQFIFQYYEEEERQRGNFPDRFSGHQFPNYSSELNVNALLLGDSALYLCASRPDRGRGNEQFFGPGTRLTVL.

The gene calls are TRBV5-8 and TRBJ2-5, with a tentative D call TRBD1 (6 bases). V lost 2 bases and J 3 bases, leaving 14 bases between the germline ends. This CDR3 spans 15 amino acids. Germline CDR1 is SGHTS and CDR2 is YDEGEE. Written as DNA, the CDR3 is TGTGCCAGCAGCTTAACAGGGATTGGAGAAGAGACCCAGTACTTC. Its protein product is CASSLTGIGEETQYF.